The following is a TCR beta chain sequence with its context. The antigen is undetermined. This sample stems from a study of shared clonotypes between healthy human individuals. Study results and caveats: Few donors restricted represented genetic and exposure-history diversity. The researchers took only blood, and tissue repertoires probably look different.

Germline-derived CDR1 and CDR2 are MDHEN and SYDVKM. Trimming cost V 2 bases and J 2 bases, with 10 bases left between them. This CDR3 region has 14 residues. There were only Caucasian adults among the donors, and all lived in Nashville, Tennessee. For each subset, genomic DNA was distributed in equal portions over several immunoSEQ plates. Profiled with immunoSEQ multiplex PCR; TCRdb holds only in-frame clones, not every one. The sample records roughly 500,000 clones, over 75% being singletons. The rearrangement joins TRBV28 to TRBJ2-7; D unresolved. Sequencing was done on a sample of PBMCs. The sequence was obtained from a woman between 40 and 55 years old in good health. Some clones in this sample may be carry-over from other donors' samples. This CDR3 reads CASSLRRLPYEQYF. The CDR3 DNA is TGTGCCAGCAGTTTAAGGCGGTTACCCTACGAGCAGTACTTC.